This is a list of T cell receptor beta chains from one sample in a study of beta chain features in type 1 diabetes. Profiling relied on immunoSEQ multiplex PCR, and the TCRdb table lists in-frame clones only, not all of them. The table shows over 500,000 clones, with 15% to 18% occurring only once. Sequences were obtained from naive CD4+ T cells from blood. Receptors originate from a man aged 18 to 35 in good health. CDR3s include the opening cysteine and the closing phenylalanine or tryptophan. A D gene is named only where the DNA matches it firmly. Clone size is shown for a subset of rows, as once, few, many or a class of expanded clone.

-	TRBV4-2	15	few	TRBJ2-1	TGTGCCAGCAGCCAAGAGATTACAGGCAACAATGAGCAGTTCTTC	CASSQEITGNNEQFF
-	TRBV4-3	15	few	TRBJ1-2	TGCGCCAGCAGCCAAGGAAAGGGGAGGAGCGATGGCTACACCTTC	CASSQGKGRSDGYTF
-	TRBV6-6	11	few	TRBJ2-4	TGTGCCAGCAGTTACAACTCGAATATATACTTC	CASSYNSNIYF
-	TRBV7-2	12	-	TRBJ2-3	TGTGCCAGCAGCGCCCTCACAGATACGCAGTATTTT	CASSALTDTQYF
TRBD1	TRBV29-1	12	few	TRBJ1-4	TGCAGCGCGAGGACAGGGGGAGAAAAACTGTTTTTT	CSARTGGEKLFF
-	TRBV28	14	-	TRBJ2-6	TGTGCCAGCTCCCCGGCTCTGGCGGCCAACGTCCTGACTTTC	CASSPALAANVLTF
-	TRBV4-2	13	-	TRBJ1-5	TGTGCCGCAGGGATCGGAATCAATCAGCCCCAGCATTTT	CAAGIGINQPQHF
TRBD1	TRBV6-5	16	few	TRBJ1-4	TGTGCCAGCAGTTACTCCGGACAGGGCAAGGGTGAAAAACTGTTTTTT	CASSYSGQGKGEKLFF
-	TRBV4-3	15	-	TRBJ2-7	TGCGCCAGCAGCCAAGATTCGGCCAGGGTCAACGAGCAGTACTTC	CASSQDSARVNEQYF
-	TRBV28	14	few	TRBJ1-2	TGTGCCAGCAGTTTCGACAGGAGAGGTTATGGCTACACCTTC	CASSFDRRGYGYTF
-	TRBV30	16	once	TRBJ1-2	TGTGCCTGGAGTGTCCGCAACCTTCGGGCTAACTATGGCTACACCTTC	CAWSVRNLRANYGYTF
-	TRBV9	16	-	TRBJ1-3	TGTGCCAGCAGCGTAGGGGCCCGGACGGGTGGAAACACCATATATTTT	CASSVGARTGGNTIYF
-	TRBV2	14	-	TRBJ1-2	TGTGCCAGCAGTGAGCGGGCAGACTTCGTAGGCTACACCTTC	CASSERADFVGYTF
-	TRBV29-1	13	few	TRBJ2-1	TGCAGCGTTCTACACATCCTCTACAATGAGCAGTTCTTC	CSVLHILYNEQFF
-	TRBV5-4	13	-	TRBJ2-5	TGTGCCAGCAGCAAGACCCCATATGAGACCCAGTACTTC	CASSKTPYETQYF
TRBD2	TRBV7-6	19	-	TRBJ2-3	TGTGCCAGCAGCTTAGCGGGACTAGCGGGGGGAAAGGGCACAGATACGCAGTATTTT	CASSLAGLAGGKGTDTQYF
-	TRBV11-2	11	-	TRBJ2-3	TGTGCCAGCAGGGGGGCAGGAACGCAGTATTTT	CASRGAGTQYF
-	TRBV4-1	15	-	TRBJ1-2	TGCGCCAGCAGACCACCGGGGAGGGCTTGGGATGGCTACACCTTC	CASRPPGRAWDGYTF
-	TRBV4-3	15	-	TRBJ2-2	TGCGCCAGCAGTACGGCCCTCCTAGCCCCCGGGGAGCTGTTTTTT	CASSTALLAPGELFF
-	TRBV4-2	15	few	TRBJ2-1	TGTGCCAGCAGCCAATTCGGTCGCCACATCAATGAGCAGTTCTTC	CASSQFGRHINEQFF
-	TRBV7-9	11	few	TRBJ1-5	TGTGCCAGCAGCGGTTCGGGGCCCCAGCATTTT	CASSGSGPQHF
TRBD1	TRBV7-6	17	few	TRBJ2-3	TGTGCCAGCAGCTCGCCCTATGACAGGGGCGGGACAGATACGCAGTATTTT	CASSSPYDRGGTDTQYF
-	TRBV28	16	-	TRBJ2-7	TGTGCCAGCAGTTTATTATCAGGGGACAAGGGCTACGAGCAGTACTTC	CASSLLSGDKGYEQYF
-	TRBV29-1	15	-	TRBJ2-2	TGCAGCGTCTCAAACCAGGGTTCTCTCACCGGGGAGCTGTTTTTT	CSVSNQGSLTGELFF
-	TRBV28	15	-	TRBJ2-3	TGTGCCAGCAGACCCTTGAGGGGAGGCACAGATACGCAGTATTTT	CASRPLRGGTDTQYF
-	TRBV4-1	15	-	TRBJ2-3	TGCGCCAGCAGCCACCGGACTTTAGGCACAGATACGCAGTATTTT	CASSHRTLGTDTQYF
-	TRBV30	11	-	TRBJ1-3	TGTGCCCACCGCCCTGGAAACACCATATATTTT	CAHRPGNTIYF
-	TRBV11-3	14	-	TRBJ1-2	TGTGCCAGCAACGATCCCGGGACCCACTATGGCTACACCTTC	CASNDPGTHYGYTF
-	TRBV18	14	few	TRBJ2-7	TGTGCCAGCTCACAGATTACAGGTACCTCGGGGCAGTACTTC	CASSQITGTSGQYF
-	TRBV6-6	11	-	TRBJ1-1	TGTGCCAGCAGTTACAAGGGAGGAGCTTTCTTT	CASSYKGGAFF
TRBD1	TRBV30	19	-	TRBJ2-7	TGTGCCTGGAATCCCGACTCCAGGACAGGGAGGTCTGCCGGCTACGAGCAGTACTTC	CAWNPDSRTGRSAGYEQYF
TRBD1	TRBV30	12	-	TRBJ2-7	TGTGCCCGCCGGGACAGAACCTACGAGCAGTACTTC	CARRDRTYEQYF
-	TRBV10-3	14	few	TRBJ1-2	TGTGCCATCAGTGAGAGTGGGACGGGCTATGGCTACACCTTC	CAISESGTGYGYTF
TRBD1	TRBV9	16	few	TRBJ2-5	TGTGCCAGCAGCGTTGATATCGGGACAGGGGGGGAGACCCAGTACTTC	CASSVDIGTGGETQYF
-	TRBV5-1	14	-	TRBJ2-7	TGCGCCAGCAGCTTGTACAAAGGGAACTACGAGCAGTACTTC	CASSLYKGNYEQYF
-	TRBV5-1	14	few	TRBJ2-5	TGCGCCAGCAGCTTATCGGGCAGGGCGGAGACCCAGTACTTC	CASSLSGRAETQYF